Listed here are 3 T cell receptor beta chains from one sample, sequenced in a study of blood T cell repertoires in COVID-19. Sequencing used immunoSEQ multiplex PCR; TCRdb keeps in-frame clones, though not all of them. The sample has tens of thousands of clones, 80% to 90% seen once. The sample was peripheral blood. The receptors come from a human donor in a cohort sampled during active COVID-19.

J is TRBJ2-1 and V is TRBV7-9; 12 bases are a match to TRBD2. Germline V gene data show CDR1 as SEHNR and CDR2 as FQNEAQ (reference sequence). CDR3 length: 19 residues. The V segment lost 4 bases and the J segment 0 bases; nucleotides outside the gene matches: 10. The CDR3 nucleotides read TGTGCCAGCAGCTCGCCGGGACTAGCGGGTGGGAGCTCCTACAATGAGCAGTTCTTC. Translated: CASSSPGLAGGSSYNEQFF.

CDR3 nucleotides: TGTGCCAGCAGCCACGGACTAGCGGGAGCTTACATAAAAGAGACCCAGTACTTC. This gives the protein CASSHGLAGAYIKETQYF. The chain links TRBV3-1 (or the pseudogene TRBV3-2) to TRBJ2-5, with TRBD2 matching over 13 bases. V gave up 3 bases and J gave up 3 bases; unmatched junction bases: 10. The CDR3 runs 18 residues. CDR1 is LGHDT and CDR2 is YNNKEL in the germline V gene (reference sequence).

V and J are TRBV4-1 and TRBJ2-7; 9 positions match TRBD1. The V segment lost 0 bases and the J segment 3 bases; nucleotides outside the gene matches: 3. CDR3 length: 15 amino acids. Germline CDR1 is MGHRA and CDR2 is YSYEKL. CDR3 nucleotides: TGCGCCAGCAGCCAAGACGGGACAGGGTTCTACGAGCAGTACTTC. This translates into CASSQDGTGFYEQYF.